The next 26 T cell receptor beta chains were all read from a single sample in a study of T cell repertoires in cytomegalovirus infection. The antigens for these receptors are not known. TCRdb ran MiXCR on the reads and lists one entry per CDR3 protein. The sample has under 450,000 distinct CDR3 sequences, about 35% seen once. Source: cultured PBMCs, taken from culture after CMV antigen stimulation. These receptor sequences come from a human donor in good health (CMV status not recorded). Some clones in this sample may be carry-over from other donors' samples.

This clonotype was picked up a small number of times. The V and J genes are TRBV27 and TRBJ2-6, with D perhaps matching TRBD1 or TRBD2 (5 bases each). Germline CDR1 MNHEY, CDR2 SMNVEV (reference sequence). The CDR3 loop spans 18 amino acids. V dropped 0 bases and J dropped 1 base, with 13 bases sitting between them. The CDR3 coding sequence is TGTGCCAGCAGTTTATCTGCAGTGGGACGATCTGGGGCCAACGTCCTGACTTTC. Protein: CASSLSAVGRSGANVLTF.

The chain carries TRBV29-1 and TRBJ1-1; a weak D match, TRBD1 (6 bases). The length of the CDR3 is 14 residues. Per the germline V gene, CDR1 is SQVTM and CDR2 is ANQGSEA. With 7 bases removed from V and 1 base from J, the gap between germline ends came to 16 bases. The CDR3 coding sequence is TGCAGCGCCCGCGGGGGGCTGGCGAACACTGAAGCTTTCTTT. Translated: CSARGGLANTEAFF.

This chain uses TRBV4-1 with TRBJ2-7, with 9 bases identical to TRBD1. V lost 4 bases, J lost 2 bases, and 3 bases stayed unmatched. This CDR3 spans 14 amino acids. CDR1 MGHRA and CDR2 YSYEKL come from the germline V gene. The chain's CDR3 is CASSPRTGAYEQYV. DNA for the CDR3: TGCGCCAGCAGCCCGCGGACAGGGGCCTACGAGCAGTACGTC.

V and J are TRBV10-3 and TRBJ2-5; 8 bases align to TRBD2. CDR1 and CDR2 (germline): ENHRY, SYGVKD. V was clipped by 1 base and J by 0 bases; unmatched bases: 4. This CDR3 comprises 16 residues. The CDR3 sequence is CAISEWLAGHQETQYF. The CDR3 DNA reads TGTGCCATCAGTGAGTGGTTAGCGGGACACCAAGAGACCCAGTACTTC.

The CDR3 loop is CASRNGAVPGRETQYF. The CDR3 nucleotides read TGCGCCAGCAGAAACGGAGCGGTCCCGGGGAGAGAGACCCAGTACTTC. The chain has TRBV5-1 and TRBJ2-5; D possibly corresponds to TRBD2 (5 bases). The CDR3 contains 16 residues. V shed 5 bases and J shed 4 bases, with 21 bases lying between them. Germline loops: CDR1 SGHRS, CDR2 YFSETQ. Full variable domain (remainder filled in from reference TRBV5-1 and TRBJ2-5): KAGVTQTPRYLIKTRGQQVTLSCSPISGHRSVSWYQQTPGQGLQFLFEYFSETQRNKGNFPGRFSGRQFSNSRSEMNVSTLELGDSALYLCASRNGAVPGRETQYFGPGTRLLVL.

This clonotype has more than one count but fewer than ten. The chain joins TRBV6-5 to TRBJ1-6; no clear D. The CDR3 loop spans 15 amino acids. Germline V gives CDR1 MNHEY, CDR2 SVGAGI. V was cut by 3 bases and J by 4 bases, with 10 bases left in between. The CDR3 DNA reads as TGTGCCAGCAGTTATGCCTACGGGTATAATTCACCCCTCCACTTT. It specifies CASSYAYGYNSPLHF.

The rearrangement joins TRBV29-1 to TRBJ2-7, with 7 bases aligning to TRBD1. The V gene's germline CDR1 is SQVTM and CDR2 ANQGSEA. The CDR3 has 14 amino acids. V shed 1 base and J 4 bases; nucleotides not matched to a gene: 7. In DNA form, the CDR3 reads TGCAGCGTTGAAGGACCGAGGGGGCCGTACGAGCAGTACTTC. This sequence encodes CSVEGPRGPYEQYF.

The chain links TRBV4-1 to TRBJ2-5, with 8 bases lining up with TRBD2. This CDR3 region has 16 residues. After removal of 3 bases from V and 1 base from J, the junction contained 7 bases not matched to a gene. CDR1 is MGHRA and CDR2 is YSYEKL in the germline V gene. The CDR3 DNA follows: TGCGCCAGCAGCCATGAACTAGCGGTCGGCCAAGAGACCCAGTACTTC. Amino acid sequence: CASSHELAVGQETQYF.

This clonotype was counted between two and nine times. V is TRBV7-2 and J is TRBJ2-1, with D possibly TRBD1 on 6 matching bases. Germline V CDR1 and CDR2: SGHTA, FQGNSA. The V and J ends lost 5 bases and 8 bases respectively, with 10 bases between them. This CDR3 is 12 amino acids long. CDR3 loop: CASSADSYEQFF. The DNA of the CDR3 is TGTGCCAGCAGCGCGGACAGCTATGAGCAGTTCTTC.

Many counts were recorded for this clonotype. The gene calls are TRBV7-2 and TRBJ1-3; D unclear. The CDR3 is made up of 15 amino acids. Trimming left V 1 base short and J 2 bases short, with 9 bases between. Per the germline V gene, CDR1 is SGHTA and CDR2 is FQGNSA. CDR3 in amino acids: CASSLEGIPGNTIYF. DNA of the CDR3: TGTGCCAGCAGCTTAGAGGGTATTCCTGGAAACACCATATATTTT.

The rearrangement joins TRBV5-6 to TRBJ2-7; 7 positions match TRBD1. The CDR3 is 13 residues long. Germline lookup yields CDR1 SGHDT and CDR2 YYEEEE. The V and J ends lost 0 bases and 5 bases, in that order; junction bases with no gene match: 2. In nucleotides, the CDR3 is TGTGCCAGCAGCTTGGACAGGGGAAACGAGCAGTACTTC. Its translation: CASSLDRGNEQYF. Supplemented by reference TRBV5-6 and TRBJ2-7, the full variable domain reads DAGVTQSPTHLIKTRGQQVTLRCSPKSGHDTVSWYQQALGQGPQFIFQYYEEEERQRGNFPDRFSGHQFPNYSSELNVNALLLGDSALYLCASSLDRGNEQYFGPGTRLTVT.

The chain recombines TRBV7-9 with TRBJ2-6, with D possibly being TRBD2 (6 bases). CDR1 is SEHNR, CDR2 FQNEAQ, per germline (reference sequence). The CDR3 runs 18 residues. Trimming removed 5 bases from V and 0 bases from J, with 17 bases in between. The DNA of the CDR3 is TGTGCCAGCAGCACCCCGTGGAGGGCCCTCTCTGGGGCCAACGTCCTGACTTTC. Protein sequence: CASSTPWRALSGANVLTF.

The rearrangement links TRBV19 to TRBJ1-2; 8 nucleotides agree with TRBD1. This CDR3 spans 12 amino acids. Germline CDR1 and CDR2: LNHDA and SQIVND (reference sequence). After removal of 10 bases from V and 5 bases from J, the junction contained 6 bases not matched to a gene. The CDR3 loop is CATPDREYGYTF. In nucleotides, the CDR3 is TGTGCCACCCCGGACAGGGAGTATGGCTACACCTTC.

The V and J genes are TRBV7-9 and TRBJ2-3; 8 nucleotides match TRBD2. Germline V CDR1 and CDR2: SEHNR, FQNEAQ (reference sequence). V shed 6 bases and J 4 bases; nucleotides not matched to a gene: 3. The CDR3 has 13 residues. CDR3 nucleotide sequence: TGTGCCAGCAGAGCGGGAGTAGCAGATACGCAGTATTTT. The encoded protein is CASRAGVADTQYF.

The sample holds a few counts of this clonotype. The CDR3 sequence is CASSFRQGNEQFF. In DNA form, the CDR3 reads TGTGCCAGCAGCTTCCGACAGGGCAATGAGCAGTTCTTC. V and J are TRBV7-6 and TRBJ2-1, with 7 positions matching TRBD1. With 3 bases clipped from V and 6 bases from J, the junction kept 2 bases outside the gene matches. Germline V gives CDR1 SGHVS, CDR2 FNYEAQ. The CDR3 is 13 residues long.

This clonotype appeared a few times. This CDR3 is CASSSRASSYNEQFF. The CDR3 region has the DNA TGTGCCAGCAGTTCCCGGGCTAGCAGCTACAATGAGCAGTTCTTC. V and J are TRBV12-3 or TRBV12-4 and TRBJ2-1; D possibly corresponds to TRBD2 (5 bases). V was cut by 4 bases and J by 3 bases, with 13 bases left in between. This CDR3 spans 15 amino acids.

The rearrangement links TRBV11-2 to TRBJ2-2; 7 nucleotides align to TRBD2. CDR1 is SGHAT and CDR2 is FQNNGV in the germline V gene. The CDR3 loop spans 16 amino acids. J was trimmed by 6 bases and V by 1 base; bases with no gene match: 8. CDR3 residues: CASSLAPGRGAGELFF. DNA for the CDR3: TGTGCCAGCAGCTTAGCGCCGGGGAGGGGTGCCGGGGAGCTGTTTTTT.

This sequence joins TRBV7-2 and TRBJ1-1; D uncertain. Germline loops: CDR1 SGHTA, CDR2 FQGNSA. V was shortened by 5 bases and J by 5 bases, with 12 bases between the two germline ends. The CDR3 runs 13 residues. The CDR3 here is CASSVSTWTEAFF. Written as DNA, the CDR3 is TGTGCCAGCAGCGTTTCGACTTGGACTGAAGCTTTCTTT.

V gene TRBV7-2 combines with J gene TRBJ1-1; TRBD1 aligns across 8 bases. Germline CDR1 is SGHTA and CDR2 is FQGNSA. This CDR3 has 14 amino acids. V gave up 6 bases and J gave up 1 base; unmatched junction bases: 4. As DNA, the CDR3 is TGTGCCAGCAGACTGGGACAGGCGAACACTGAAGCTTTCTTT. Its translation is CASRLGQANTEAFF.

In DNA, the CDR3 is TGCAGCGTTGTGGTCTACAATGAGCAGTTCTTC. Encoded protein: CSVVVYNEQFF. The chain links TRBV29-1 to TRBJ2-1; D gene unclear. Between the trimmed V and J ends, which lost 4 bases and 3 bases, there was a span of 4 bases. This CDR3 is 11 amino acids long. Germline-derived CDR1 and CDR2 are SQVTM and ANQGSEA.

This sequence joins TRBV12-3 or TRBV12-4 and TRBJ1-5; TRBD1 matches 8 bases. Trimming removed 6 bases from V and 1 base from J; junction bases left unmatched: 5. CDR3 size: 15 residues. CDR3 sequence reads: CASRQGAQSNQPQHF. DNA of the CDR3: TGTGCCAGCAGGCAGGGGGCACAGAGCAATCAGCCCCAGCATTTT.

This clonotype was detected a few times. The V call is TRBV7-2, the J call TRBJ2-3; no clear D gene. With 1 base removed from V and 0 bases from J, the gap between germline ends came to 5 bases. CDR1 and CDR2 from the germline V gene are SGHTA and FQGNSA. This CDR3 spans 14 amino acids. The CDR3 sequence is CASSLVLSTDTQYF. The CDR3, as DNA: TGTGCCAGCAGCTTAGTCCTTAGCACAGATACGCAGTATTTT.

The chain joins TRBV19 to TRBJ2-3; 7 positions agree with TRBD1. CDR3 length: 14 residues. Germline assignment: CDR1 LNHDA and CDR2 SQIVND (reference sequence). Losses at the gene ends were 6 bases for V and 6 bases for J; bases not matched to a gene: 9. Here the CDR3 DNA reads TGTGCCAGTAGCGGCAGGGGGATTGTGGATACGCAGTATTTT. Its protein is CASSGRGIVDTQYF. The variable domain in full, completed from reference TRBV19 and TRBJ2-3, reads DGGITQSPKYLFRKEGQNVTLSCEQNLNHDAMYWYRQDPGQGLRLIYYSQIVNDFQKGDIAEGYSVSREKKESFPLTVTSAQKNPTAFYLCASSGRGIVDTQYFGPGTRLTVL.

Here the CDR3 DNA reads TGCGCCAGCAGCTTGGGATCTTTGAGGGAAGACTCACCCCTCCACTTT. Translating gives CASSLGSLREDSPLHF. The gene calls are TRBV5-1 and TRBJ1-6; D uncertain. This CDR3 has 16 amino acids. The V gene lost 0 bases and the J gene lost 10 bases, with 17 bases spanning the gap. From germline, CDR1 is SGHRS and CDR2 YFSETQ. Full variable domain (outside the CDR3, taken from reference TRBV5-1 and TRBJ1-6): KAGVTQTPRYLIKTRGQQVTLSCSPISGHRSVSWYQQTPGQGLQFLFEYFSETQRNKGNFPGRFSGRQFSNSRSEMNVSTLELGDSALYLCASSLGSLREDSPLHFGNGTRLTVT.

This rearrangement joins TRBV12-3 or TRBV12-4 to TRBJ2-7; D call uncertain. The V end was cut by 3 bases, the J end by 4 bases, with 13 bases between. This CDR3 has 14 amino acids. The CDR3 loop is CASSFGSSEYEQYF. The CDR3 nucleotides read TGTGCCAGCAGTTTCGGCAGCTCAGAGTACGAGCAGTACTTC.

This clonotype was observed a few times. The rearrangement joins TRBV27 to TRBJ2-7; D not certain. The V and J ends lost 5 bases and 4 bases respectively, with 15 bases between them. The V gene's germline CDR1 is MNHEY and CDR2 SMNVEV (reference sequence). The CDR3 is 14 residues long. CDR3 sequence reads: CASSNGPSPYEQYV. CDR3 DNA: TGTGCCAGCAGTAACGGACCAAGCCCATACGAGCAGTACGTC.